This T cell receptor beta chain originates from a study of regulatory T cells in long-lasting Graves disease. The time point denotes: newly diagnosed GD, antithyroid drugs for less than 3 months. With RNA extracted from PBMCs as input, the TCR library was made. Enrollment of patients was through an endocrinology department in Xi'an, China. Nine-milliliter peripheral blood samples went into EDTA tubes. Study-level results: Possibly, accuracy suffered from the small sample size.

There are many counts of this clonotype. The antigen remains unidentified. Through Arm-PCR of CDR3 regions and iRepertoire HTBI primers, TCR beta libraries were built. In the source study's methods: Taken together, the samples had 62 TRBV and approximately 13 TRBJ segments identified. TCRdb re-analysed the multiplex PCR reads in MiXCR, keeping a single row per CDR3 protein. TCRdb assigned the V and J calls; the authors' analysis was not used. The top ten hold about a sixth of the sample, which has about 450,000 distinct CDR3 sequences, 14% seen once. After removal of 6 bases from V and 2 bases from J, the junction contained 3 bases not matched to a gene. The germline CDR1 and CDR2 sequences are SNHLY and FYNNEI. This CDR3 is built from 15 residues. These same records also appear under a second study, on T cells in Graves' hyperthyroidism and ophthalmopathy.

Material: peripheral blood mononuclear cells (PBMCs), obtained at new diagnosis, from a patient treated with antithyroid drugs. This receptor was taken from a woman aged 45-60 years with Graves disease. V usage is TRBV2 and J usage is TRBJ2-6; 8 bases match TRBD1. The CDR3 reads CASRGQGAGANVLTF. The CDR3 DNA sequence: TGTGCCAGCAGAGGACAGGGAGCTGGGGCCAACGTCCTGACTTTC.